This T cell receptor (beta chain) came from a study of OX40 agonist ivuxolimab in advanced cancers. In the study overall: Those treated in dose escalation had hepatocellular carcinoma, melanoma, renal cell cancer or head and neck cancer.

The protocol was immunoSEQ multiplex PCR, while the TCRdb copy is restricted to in-frame clones and leaves out a portion. This repertoire shows roughly 67,000 clones, 70% to 90% found once; its top ten account for approximately 4.8%. Germline V gives CDR1 MNHNS, CDR2 SASEGT. The CDR3 contains 14 residues. V lost 1 base and J 1 base, leaving 7 bases between the germline ends. Source: CD4+ or CD8+ T cells sorted from blood, taken in a trial of the OX40 agonist ivuxolimab. The genes are TRBV6-1 and TRBJ1-1; no reliable D call. This TCR came from an adult with an advanced solid tumor such as melanoma, head and neck, liver or kidney cancer. The CDR3 nucleotides are TGTGCCAGCAGTGAAGTTGGAGGGAACACTGAAGCTTTCTTT. Amino acid sequence: CASSEVGGNTEAFF.